This is a list of T cell receptor beta chains from one sample in a study of blood T cell repertoires in COVID-19. Assay used: immunoSEQ multiplex PCR; TCRdb lists only in-frame clones, some missing. This sample has tens of thousands of clones, with approximately 88% found just once. Sequenced material: peripheral blood. The receptors come from an elderly woman with acute or convalescent COVID-19. Both conserved end residues are part of each CDR3. The D gene is left open where the match is weak. Where a row states a size, it is once, few, many or the class of an expanded clone; other rows omit it.

>TRBJ2-1|-|TRBV19|-
TGTGCCAGTAGACCGGGACTCGATTTGAGTGAGCAGTTCTTC
CASRPGLDLSEQFF
>TRBJ2-1|few|TRBV30|TRBD2
TGTGCCTGGAGCGACCCGACTAGCGGGGGGTATACCTACAATGAGCAGTTCTTC
CAWSDPTSGGYTYNEQFF
>TRBJ1-4|-|TRBV2|-
TGTGCCAGCAGCTACAATGAAAAACTGTTTTTT
CASSYNEKLFF
>TRBJ2-1|-|TRBV6-5|-
TGTGCCACCGCCGCAGGAAAGGCGTTCTTC
CATAAGKAFF
>TRBJ1-5|-|TRBV19|TRBD1
TGTGCCAGTAGTGCCTTCGGGGGACAGGGGCATCAGCCCCAGCATTTT
CASSAFGGQGHQPQHF
>TRBJ2-7|-|TRBV4-3|-
TGCGCCAGCAGCCAAGCCCTGGACAGCTCCTACGAGCAGTACTTC
CASSQALDSSYEQYF
>TRBJ2-1|-|TRBV6-5|TRBD2
TGTGCCAGCAGTCCAAGCGGGAGGACCTACAATGAGCAGTTCTTC
CASSPSGRTYNEQFF
>TRBJ1-5|-|TRBV6-5|-
TGTGCCAGCAGTCCCATCGGTGAGCGGCCCCAGCATTTT
CASSPIGERPQHF
>TRBJ1-1|-|TRBV2|TRBD1
TGTGCCAGCAGGTGGGACAGCGGTAACACTGAAGCTTTCTTT
CASRWDSGNTEAFF
>TRBJ1-5|-|TRBV2|TRBD1
TGTGCCAGCAGGCAGGCCGGGACAGATAATCAGCCCCAGCATTTT
CASRQAGTDNQPQHF
>TRBJ1-5|-|TRBV5-8|-
TGTGCCAGCAGCTTGGGGACAGCTTATCAGCCCCAGCATTTT
CASSLGTAYQPQHF
>TRBJ1-3|-|TRBV6-2/TRBV6-3|-
TGTGCCAGCAGTGACAGGTCTGGAAACACCATATATTTT
CASSDRSGNTIYF
>TRBJ2-6|-|TRBV6-5|-
TGTGCCAGCACCACACGATCCGGGGCCAACGTCCTGACTTTC
CASTTRSGANVLTF
>TRBJ2-2|-|TRBV5-1|-
TGCGCCAGCAGGAACACGGGCAGGGCGAACACCGGGGAGCTGTTTTTT
CASRNTGRANTGELFF
>TRBJ1-1|-|TRBV7-9|-
TGTGCCAGCAGCTTAGCCGCAGGGTTTTTCACTGAAGCTTTCTTT
CASSLAAGFFTEAFF
>TRBJ1-4|-|TRBV7-6|-
TGTGCCAGCAGCCCCCGAACTAATGAAAAACTGTTTTTT
CASSPRTNEKLFF
>TRBJ1-1|-|TRBV19|-
TGTGCCACAACGGACCGTCCGGGGGGCACTGAAGCTTTCTTT
CATTDRPGGTEAFF
>TRBJ2-1|-|TRBV5-1|TRBD2
TGCGCCAGCAGCCGTCTAGCGGGAGGGCCCAATGAGCAGTTCTTC
CASSRLAGGPNEQFF
>TRBJ1-6|-|TRBV2|TRBD1
TGTGCCAGCAGTACCCAGGGGGTTGGTTCACCCCTCCACTTT
CASSTQGVGSPLHF
>TRBJ2-5|-|TRBV27|-
TGTGCCAGCAGTTTAACTTGGCAAGAGACCCAGTACTTC
CASSLTWQETQYF